A selection of T cell receptor beta chains follows, all from one sample in a study of early T cells in non-severe SARS-CoV-2 infection. TCRdb called the 5' RACE reads again in MiXCR, with one record for every CDR3 protein. The sample carries about 35,000 distinct CDR3 sequences, approximately 7.2% recorded once. This specimen was whole blood, taken at baseline. These receptors all stem from an adult who was a healthcare worker with PCR-confirmed SARS-CoV-2 infection or an uninfected control (not recorded which). Both conserved end residues are part of each CDR3. D genes are given only for firm matches. Size is stated for part of the rows, as once, few or many counts, or as a class when the clone is expanded.

.,TRBJ2-3,TRBV29-1,TRBD2,CSVEGLAGWRADTQYF,TGCAGCGTTGAAGGCCTAGCGGGGTGGAGGGCAGATACGCAGTATTTT
.,TRBJ1-2,TRBV7-8,.,CASSLAEGLGGYTF,TGTGCCAGCAGCTTAGCCGAGGGGCTGGGTGGCTACACCTTC
.,TRBJ1-5,TRBV30,.,CAWAEDTDQPQHF,TGTGCCTGGGCCGAGGACACCGATCAGCCCCAGCATTTT
many,TRBJ2-2,TRBV5-1,TRBD1,CASSPAGTGAGELFF,TGCGCCAGCAGCCCAGCCGGGACAGGGGCCGGGGAGCTGTTTTTT
few,TRBJ2-4,TRBV11-2,.,CASSLDPGTKNIQYF,TGTGCCAGCAGCTTAGATCCGGGGACCAAAAACATTCAGTACTTC
many,TRBJ2-2,TRBV5-1,TRBD1,CASSNRDRGNTGELFF,TGCGCCAGCAGCAACCGGGACAGGGGAAACACCGGGGAGCTGTTTTTT
.,TRBJ2-3,TRBV13,TRBD2,CASSLKALAGEDTQYF,TGTGCCAGCAGCTTAAAAGCGCTAGCGGGGGAGGATACGCAGTATTTT
few,TRBJ2-7,TRBV3-2,.,CASSHPRLAGRYEQYF,TGTGCCAGCAGCCATCCTAGACTAGCGGGCCGGTACGAGCAGTACTTC
.,TRBJ2-2,TRBV7-3,.,CASSDQDTGELFF,TGTGCCAGCAGCGATCAAGACACCGGGGAGCTGTTTTTT
many,TRBJ1-1,TRBV19,.,CASSKRRDDVLMNTEAFF,TGTGCCAGTAGTAAACGCCGGGACGACGTCCTTATGAACACTGAAGCTTTCTTT
.,TRBJ2-3,TRBV28,.,CASSIPQLDTQYF,TGTGCCAGCAGTATACCTCAGTTAGATACGCAGTATTTT
many,TRBJ2-7,TRBV5-1,TRBD1,CASTILGQDLGEQYF,TGCGCCAGCACCATACTGGGACAGGACCTGGGAGAGCAGTACTTC
few,TRBJ2-2,TRBV3-1,TRBD2,CASSQDPAGGITANTGELFF,TGTGCCAGCAGCCAAGATCCCGCGGGGGGGATAACCGCGAACACCGGGGAGCTGTTTTTT
many,TRBJ2-1,TRBV7-2,.,CASGNNEQFF,TGTGCCAGCGGAAACAATGAGCAGTTCTTC
many,TRBJ1-1,TRBV7-6,.,CASSLRFGEGGAEAFF,TGTGCCAGCAGCTTAAGGTTTGGGGAGGGAGGTGCTGAAGCTTTCTTT
few,TRBJ2-3,TRBV6-5,TRBD2,CASSRAGGVTDTQYF,TGTGCCAGCAGCCGAGCGGGGGGAGTCACAGATACGCAGTATTTT
.,TRBJ1-2,TRBV9,.,CASSGTDGYGYTF,TGTGCCAGCAGCGGGACGGACGGCTATGGCTACACCTTC
many,TRBJ2-7,TRBV29-1,.,CSVGDIRGNYEQYF,TGCAGCGTTGGGGACATCCGAGGAAACTACGAGCAGTACTTC
.,TRBJ2-7,TRBV28,.,CASSPEVVPEQYF,TGTGCCAGCAGTCCTGAGGTCGTCCCCGAGCAGTACTTC
many,TRBJ1-2,TRBV2,.,CASSVFADGYTF,TGTGCCAGCAGTGTATTCGCGGATGGCTACACCTTC
many,TRBJ1-2,TRBV29-1,.,CSAQGAGANYGYTF,TGCAGCGCCCAAGGGGCAGGGGCTAACTATGGCTACACCTTC
many,TRBJ2-5,TRBV10-3,TRBD2,CAISESVLAAKETQYF,TGTGCCATCAGTGAGTCAGTACTAGCGGCCAAAGAGACCCAGTACTTC
many,TRBJ2-7,TRBV18,TRBD2,CASSPSGTSGSYEQYF,TGTGCCAGCTCACCCTCTGGGACTAGCGGCTCCTACGAGCAGTACTTC
many,TRBJ2-2,TRBV5-4,TRBD1,CASSSGTGNAGELFF,TGTGCCAGCAGCTCCGGGACAGGGAATGCCGGGGAGCTGTTTTTT
many,TRBJ1-2,TRBV12-3/TRBV12-4,TRBD1,CASSSPTGRVGYTF,TGTGCCAGCAGCTCTCCGACAGGGCGGGTTGGCTACACCTTC
many,TRBJ1-5,TRBV19,TRBD1,CASSIRGQGNQPQHF,TGTGCCAGTAGTATTCGGGGACAGGGCAATCAGCCCCAGCATTTT
.,TRBJ1-5,TRBV7-6,.,CASSLQAGQPQHF,TGTGCCAGCAGCTTACAAGCGGGCCAGCCCCAGCATTTT
many,TRBJ1-6,TRBV11-2,.,CASSSIKGRGSPLHF,TGTGCCAGCAGCTCCATCAAGGGACGGGGCTCACCCCTCCACTTT
once,TRBJ2-1,TRBV28,TRBD1,CASSFTGDNEQFF,TGTGCCAGCAGTTTCACAGGGGACAATGAGCAGTTCTTC
.,TRBJ1-6,TRBV6-2/TRBV6-3,.,CASSYTDGWASSPLHF,TGTGCCAGCAGTTACACCGATGGGTGGGCTAGTTCACCCCTCCACTTT
few,TRBJ2-3,TRBV7-6,.,CASSFSRTDTQYF,TGTGCCAGCAGCTTCTCCCGCACAGATACGCAGTATTTT
.,TRBJ2-3,TRBV10-3,.,CAISGGADTQYF,TGTGCCATCAGTGGAGGTGCGGATACGCAGTATTTT
.,TRBJ2-5,TRBV20-1,.,CSARDRVPETQYF,TGCAGTGCTAGAGACAGGGTCCCGGAGACCCAGTACTTC
many,TRBJ1-1,TRBV29-1,.,CSVLDREAFF,TGCAGCGTACTCGACCGTGAAGCTTTCTTT
.,TRBJ2-3,TRBV7-8,TRBD2,CASSPTAGGPTDTQYF,TGTGCCAGCAGCCCCACGGCGGGGGGGCCTACAGATACGCAGTATTTT
many,TRBJ2-2,TRBV28,.,CASILGENTGELFF,.
few,TRBJ2-5,TRBV11-3,TRBD1,CASSLGRGQQETQYF,TGTGCCAGCAGCTTAGGTCGGGGACAGCAAGAGACCCAGTACTTC
many,TRBJ2-7,TRBV19,.,CASSSLSADRLHEQYF,TGTGCCAGTAGTTCCCTATCGGCAGATCGTCTCCACGAGCAGTACTTC
.,TRBJ2-5,TRBV3-1,.,CASSQSGTARETQYF,TGTGCCAGCAGCCAATCCGGGACGGCTCGGGAGACCCAGTACTTC
many,TRBJ2-2,TRBV20-1,TRBD2,CSAGPRRGDTGELFF,TGCAGTGCTGGGCCCCGACGGGGGGACACCGGGGAGCTGTTTTTT
.,TRBJ2-3,TRBV28,TRBD2,CASNPSSGGGTDTQYF,TGTGCCAGCAATCCTTCTAGCGGGGGGGGCACAGATACGCAGTATTTT
few,TRBJ2-5,TRBV6-1,.,CASIFPFRGPETQYF,TGTGCCAGCATCTTTCCTTTCAGAGGGCCAGAGACCCAGTACTTC
few,TRBJ1-5,TRBV10-3,.,CAISESNQPQHF,TGTGCCATCAGTGAGTCAAATCAGCCCCAGCATTTT
.,TRBJ2-2,TRBV9,.,CASSVASGVGTGELFF,TGTGCCAGCAGCGTAGCTTCGGGGGTAGGGACCGGGGAGCTGTTTTTT
.,TRBJ1-1,TRBV7-9,.,CASSLGEGGAFF,TGTGCCAGCAGCTTAGGTGAGGGTGGAGCTTTCTTT
few,TRBJ1-2,TRBV4-3,.,CASSQDRPDLYGYTF,TGCGCCAGCAGCCAAGATAGGCCAGATTTATATGGCTACACCTTC
few,TRBJ1-5,TRBV12-3/TRBV12-4,TRBD1,CASSTRTGEWQPQHF,TGTGCCAGCAGTACAAGGACAGGGGAATGGCAGCCCCAGCATTTT
.,TRBJ2-5,TRBV28,.,CASKDQETQYF,TGTGCCAGCAAGGACCAAGAGACCCAGTACTTC
.,TRBJ1-2,TRBV28,.,CASSTLAGRVFNYGYTF,TGTGCCAGCAGTACCTTGGCGGGGCGGGTATTTAACTATGGCTACACCTTC
few,TRBJ2-2,TRBV6-4,.,CASSAGSGGGELFF,TGTGCCAGCAGTGCGGGTTCCGGGGGCGGGGAGCTGTTTTTT
few,TRBJ2-5,TRBV6-5,TRBD2,CASSSSMGSGGETQYF,TGTGCCAGCAGTTCCTCTATGGGTAGCGGGGGAGAGACCCAGTACTTC
few,TRBJ2-7,TRBV20-1,TRBD1,CSGAGTGVEQYF,TGCAGTGGTGCGGGGACAGGGGTCGAGCAGTACTTC
.,TRBJ2-5,TRBV11-2,.,CASSQVLGGETQYF,TGTGCCAGCAGCCAGGTGCTAGGAGGAGAGACCCAGTACTTC